What follows are 14 T cell receptor beta chains derived from one specimen sequenced in a study of T cells in Graves' hyperthyroidism and ophthalmopathy. Amplified regions were TCR beta CDR3 sequences from RNA transcripts. With the HTBI primer set, the TCR CDR3 went through a first round of RT-PCR. MiXCR was run by TCRdb on the multiplex PCR reads, yielding one entry per CDR3 protein. The sample gives about 360,000 distinct CDR3 sequences, around 13% of which show up once; 9.2% is in the top ten. Sequencing was performed on blood. The receptor set was obtained from a woman aged 18-30 years with Graves' hyperthyroidism.

This clonotype was found a few times. The chain couples TRBV19 to TRBJ1-1; TRBD1 matches at 7 bases. This CDR3 has 16 amino acids. Per the germline V gene, CDR1 is LNHDA and CDR2 is SQIVND (reference sequence). With 3 bases clipped from V and 5 bases from J, the junction kept 12 bases outside the gene matches. The CDR3 loop is CASSIYLMTGLTEAFF. For the CDR3, the DNA is TGTGCCAGTAGTATCTACCTAATGACAGGGCTGACTGAAGCTTTCTTT. The entire variable domain, with the rest obtained from reference TRBV19 and TRBJ1-1, is as follows: DGGITQSPKYLFRKEGQNVTLSCEQNLNHDAMYWYRQDPGQGLRLIYYSQIVNDFQKGDIAEGYSVSREKKESFPLTVTSAQKNPTAFYLCASSIYLMTGLTEAFFGQGTRLTVV.

In its sample, this clonotype was seen many times. The CDR3 DNA reads TGCGCCAGCAGCCAAGATTGGGCGGGGCTGGCATCCGAGCAGTACTTC. It is translated as CASSQDWAGLASEQYF. The chain recombines TRBV4-1 with TRBJ2-7, with a tentative D call TRBD2 (6 bases). The germline V gene has CDR1 MGHRA and CDR2 YSYEKL. The CDR3 is 16 amino acids. V lost 0 bases and J lost 6, with 18 bases in between.

Many counts were recorded for this clonotype. The chain employs TRBV27 and TRBJ2-5, with D possibly TRBD2 on 6 matching bases. CDR1 MNHEY and CDR2 SMNVEV come from the germline V gene (reference sequence). The V end lost 3 bases, the J end lost 5 bases, and 19 bases lay between the germline ends. The CDR3 extends over 16 amino acids. Here the CDR3 DNA reads TGTGCCAGCAGTTTGACCTCGACTAGACGACTGGAGACCCAGTACTTC. This gives the protein CASSLTSTRRLETQYF.

This clonotype was seen ten or more times. The chain combines TRBV18 with TRBJ1-2; perhaps TRBD1 as D (6 bases). CDR3 length: 15 residues. Trimming took off 5 bases at V and 0 bases at J, with 13 bases between the two ends. CDR1 KGHSH and CDR2 LQKENI come from the germline V gene. The CDR3 bases are TGTGCCAGCTCATCCCAGGACAGCGCTAACTATGGCTACACCTTC. Encoded protein: CASSSQDSANYGYTF. The whole variable domain, remainder taken from reference TRBV18 and TRBJ1-2, is NAGVMQNPRHLVRRRGQEARLRCSPMKGHSHVYWYRQLPEEGLKFMVYLQKENIIDESGMPKERFSAEFPKEGPSILRIQQVVRGDSAAYFCASSSQDSANYGYTFGSGTRLTVV.

Many counts were recorded for this clonotype. The chain joins TRBV5-6 to TRBJ1-2; 8 positions agree with TRBD1. The CDR3 is 15 residues long. With 2 bases clipped from V and 4 bases from J, the junction kept 7 bases outside the gene matches. From germline, CDR1 is SGHDT and CDR2 YYEEEE. The CDR3 DNA is TGTGCCAGCAGCTTCACGCAGGGGGCTGGCTATGGCTACACCTTC. It yields the protein CASSFTQGAGYGYTF.

This clonotype was counted many times. The V gene is TRBV7-8, the J gene TRBJ2-7; D gene ambiguous. Trimming shortened V by 5 bases and J by 2 bases, and 10 bases separated the two germline ends. The CDR3 runs 13 residues. The germline V gene encodes CDR1 SGHVS and CDR2 FQNEAQ. The CDR3 protein is CASSHDGTYEQYF. The CDR3 DNA sequence: TGTGCCAGCAGCCATGACGGAACCTACGAGCAGTACTTC.

This clonotype was observed at least ten times. This chain connects TRBV6-2 or TRBV6-3 to TRBJ1-1, with 9 bases aligning to TRBD1. The CDR3 runs 15 residues. Germline-derived CDR1 and CDR2 are MNHEY and SVGEGT. V was pared by 2 bases and J by 5 bases, with 6 bases of the junction left unmatched. CDR3 coding DNA: TGTGCCAGCAGTTACCAGGGGACAGGGAGAACTGAAGCTTTCTTT. Protein: CASSYQGTGRTEAFF.

Remarks on this clonotype: A much larger clone lies a single base off, so this may be a read error. The rearrangement links TRBV10-1 to TRBJ1-1; D call uncertain. This CDR3 comprises 13 residues. Germline V gene sequence: CDR1 WNHNN, CDR2 SYGVQD (reference sequence). V lost 7 bases and J lost 4, with 13 bases in between. CDR3 sequence (DNA): TGCGCCAGCACCCCGGTTTGGCGCACTGAAGCTTTCTTT. Translation gives CASTPVWRTEAFF.

This clonotype occurred many times. The chain joins TRBV5-1 to TRBJ1-5; a possible D gene is TRBD1 (6 bases). Germline lookup yields CDR1 SGHRS and CDR2 YFSETQ. The CDR3 is made up of 15 amino acids. Between the trimmed V and J ends, which lost 0 bases and 6 bases, there was a span of 13 bases. The CDR3 DNA sequence: TGCGCCAGCAGCTTGGTTGGGGACATCACTCAGCCCCAGCATTTT. Its protein is CASSLVGDITQPQHF.

Many counts were recorded for this clonotype. This chain uses TRBV3-1 with TRBJ1-2; D is perhaps TRBD1 (5 bases). The CDR3 totals 16 residues. From germline, CDR1 is LGHDT and CDR2 YNNKEL (reference sequence). Trimming shortened V by 1 base and J by 2 bases, and 14 bases separated the two germline ends. CDR3 region: CASSQGAGSTNYGYTF. As DNA, the CDR3 is TGTGCCAGCAGCCAAGGTGCAGGGAGCACCAACTATGGCTACACCTTC.

This clonotype came up many times. The chain is built from TRBV28 and TRBJ2-3; TRBD2 matches 7 bases. V trimming: 6 bases; J trimming: 11 bases; junction bases outside the gene matches: 8. The CDR3 is made up of 12 amino acids. Germline lookup yields CDR1 MDHEN and CDR2 SYDVKM. CDR3 region: CASSRSGPVQYF. The CDR3 DNA is TGTGCCAGCAGCCGTAGCGGGCCGGTGCAGTATTTT.

For this clonotype: A much larger clone sits a single nucleotide away, making a read error possible. This chain joins TRBV28 and TRBJ2-2; 7 bases match TRBD2. Germline values: CDR1 MDHEN, CDR2 SYDVKM. The CDR3 consists of 15 residues. CDR3 amino acids: CGSNMGGVNTGELFF. The CDR3 nucleotides read TGTGGCAGCAACATGGGAGGGGTTAACACCGGGGAGCTGTTTTTT.

Many counts were recorded for this clonotype. This chain links TRBV25-1 with TRBJ2-3, with D possibly TRBD2 on 5 matching bases. The ends were cut back, 4 bases at V and 4 bases at J, with 18 bases in the middle. CDR3 length equals 16 residues. Germline CDR1 is MGHDK and CDR2 is SYGVNS. CDR3 sequence (DNA): TGTGCCAGCAGTGGGTCGGGATTCGAGGATCCAGATACGCAGTATTTT. This codes for CASSGSGFEDPDTQYF.

This clonotype was seen at least ten times. This chain links TRBV2 with TRBJ2-5; 7 positions agree with TRBD1. Germline lookup yields CDR1 SNHLY and CDR2 FYNNEI. After removal of 7 bases from V and 6 bases from J, the junction contained 11 bases not matched to a gene. The CDR3 runs 14 residues. Here the CDR3 reads CASNAGETGKTQYF. DNA for the CDR3: TGTGCCAGCAACGCTGGTGAGACAGGGAAGACCCAGTACTTC.